This is a list of T cell receptor beta chains from one sample in a study of CD8+ T cells in alopecia areata. Sequencing used immunoSEQ multiplex PCR; TCRdb keeps in-frame clones, though not all of them. The table includes 120,000 or so clones, less than 50% detected once. Material for sequencing was NKG2D-low CD8+ T cells sorted from blood. Receptors originate from a human donor with alopecia areata. Both conserved end residues are part of each CDR3. A D gene is named only where the DNA matches it firmly. Only some rows state a clone size, as once, few, many or a class for expanded clones.

V	D	J	size	DNA	CDR3
TRBV7-9	-	TRBJ2-5	-	TGTGCCAGCAGCTTAACCGGGAACGCAGAAGAGACCCAGTACTTC	CASSLTGNAEETQYF
TRBV29-1	TRBD1	TRBJ1-1	few	TGCAGCGTTGATAGAGACAGGGCGCCTGAAGCTTTCTTT	CSVDRDRAPEAFF
TRBV29-1	-	TRBJ2-7	few	TGCAGCGCTGAGGACTATAACGAGCAGTACTTC	CSAEDYNEQYF
TRBV29-1	-	TRBJ2-1	few	TGCAGCGTTGAATTTGCGGGGAGCTCCTACAATGAGCAGTTCTTC	CSVEFAGSSYNEQFF
TRBV7-9	-	TRBJ1-2	-	TGTGCCAGCGGCGGACGTCCGTATGGCTACACCTTC	CASGGRPYGYTF
TRBV27	-	TRBJ2-3	-	TGTGCCAGCAGTAGGGGAAGAGATACGCAGTATTTT	CASSRGRDTQYF
TRBV7-2	TRBD2	TRBJ2-1	few	TGTGCCAGCAGCATGACTAGCGGGAGAGGTAGTGAGCAGTTCTTC	CASSMTSGRGSEQFF
TRBV29-1	TRBD2	TRBJ2-3	-	TGCAGCGCGTGGGGGACTAGTGTGCCAGATACGCAGTATTTT	CSAWGTSVPDTQYF
TRBV5-1	TRBD1	TRBJ2-3	-	TGCGCCAGCAGCTTGAAGAGTCTACCCTCAGGGGGAGATACGCAGTATTTT	CASSLKSLPSGGDTQYF
TRBV29-1	-	TRBJ1-1	-	TGCAGCGTCCAAATCGGGGACACTGAAGCTTTCTTT	CSVQIGDTEAFF
TRBV29-1	-	TRBJ2-1	-	TGCAGCGTTGTAAGACAGCCGTACAATGAGCAGTTCTTC	CSVVRQPYNEQFF
TRBV29-1	TRBD1	TRBJ2-7	-	TGCAGCGTAGGGACAGGGGCGTCCTACGAGCAGTACTTC	CSVGTGASYEQYF
TRBV19	-	TRBJ2-1	-	TGTGCCAGTAGTACATACGGCGATGAGCAGTTCTTC	CASSTYGDEQFF
TRBV18	-	TRBJ1-4	few	TGTGCCAGCTCACCACGTAAGGAGGAGGGTGAAAAACTGTTTTTT	CASSPRKEEGEKLFF
TRBV29-1	TRBD1	TRBJ1-6	-	TGCAGCGTGGGCAGTGGGACAGGGGATAATTCACCCCTCCACTTT	CSVGSGTGDNSPLHF
TRBV25-1	TRBD1	TRBJ2-3	-	TGTGCCAGCAGTGATAGTTCAGGGGGCGACACAGATACGCAGTATTTT	CASSDSSGGDTDTQYF
TRBV27	-	TRBJ1-2	-	TGTGCCACGGTAGATGGGGCAGGAGGCTACACCTTC	CATVDGAGGYTF
TRBV2	-	TRBJ2-7	few	TGTGCCAGCGGAGGGGGGACGGGGGCCTACGAGCAGTACTTC	CASGGGTGAYEQYF
TRBV4-1	-	TRBJ1-2	-	TGCGCCAGCAGCCAAGACGAGGGTAACTATGGCTACACCTTC	CASSQDEGNYGYTF
TRBV7-9	-	TRBJ2-5	-	TGTGCCAGCAGCGGAGATCGTGAAGAGACCCAGTACTTC	CASSGDREETQYF
TRBV7-2	TRBD1	TRBJ2-5	-	TGTGCCAGCAGCTTAGTCGCTGGGACAGAGTTAGAGACCCAGTACTTC	CASSLVAGTELETQYF
TRBV29-1	-	TRBJ1-1	few	TGCAGCGGCGGGACTAATGAAGCTTTCTTT	CSGGTNEAFF
TRBV6-6	-	TRBJ1-3	few	TGTGCCAGCAGTTCGCAGGTTTCGCCAAACACCATATATTTT	CASSSQVSPNTIYF
TRBV5-4	TRBD2	TRBJ2-7	once	TGTGCCAGCAGCTTACGGGAGGGCCTTTCTTACGAGCAGTACTTC	CASSLREGLSYEQYF
TRBV5-1	-	TRBJ2-2	-	TGCGCCAGCAGCTTTGGAGGGGACGCCGGGGAGCTGTTTTTT	CASSFGGDAGELFF
TRBV27	-	TRBJ2-2	-	TGTGCCAGCAGTTTACGACTTTCTAGAACCGGGGAGCTGTTTTTT	CASSLRLSRTGELFF
TRBV7-8	-	TRBJ1-5	-	TGTGCCAGCAGCCCCGACGGCAATCAGCCCCAGCATTTT	CASSPDGNQPQHF
TRBV6-5	TRBD2	TRBJ2-1	-	TGTGCCAGCAGCCTGGGACTAGCGGCCTACAATGAGCAGTTCTTC	CASSLGLAAYNEQFF
TRBV29-1	-	TRBJ2-7	-	TGCAGCGTAGTACCGGGACACCTCTCCTACGAGCAGTACTTC	CSVVPGHLSYEQYF
TRBV29-1	-	TRBJ2-1	few	TGCAGCGTTGAAAGGGGTAATGAGCAGTTCTTC	CSVERGNEQFF
TRBV4-1	-	TRBJ2-1	-	TGCGCCAGCAGCCAATTCTCTGACTCCTACAATGAGCAGTTCTTC	CASSQFSDSYNEQFF
TRBV30	TRBD1	TRBJ1-1	-	TGTGCCTGGCAGGACAGGTTGAACACTGAAGCTTTCTTT	CAWQDRLNTEAFF
TRBV5-1	-	TRBJ2-3	-	TGCGCCAGCAGCTCACCGCCTGTAGGACGAAAAGATACGCAGTATTTT	CASSSPPVGRKDTQYF
TRBV20-1	-	TRBJ1-2	-	TGCAGTGCTAGCACCGGGGGCGGCTACACCTTC	CSASTGGGYTF
TRBV6-5	-	TRBJ2-5	-	TGTGCCAGCGGGGCTAGCGAGCAAGAGACCCAGTACTTC	CASGASEQETQYF
TRBV29-1	TRBD1	TRBJ2-7	few	TGCAGCGTTGACTCCGGGACAGGGGGCTACGAGCAGTACTTC	CSVDSGTGGYEQYF
TRBV29-1	-	TRBJ2-1	-	TGCAGCGTCCCCGCAGGGTACAATGAGCAGTTCTTC	CSVPAGYNEQFF
TRBV30	-	TRBJ2-5	-	TGTGCCTGGACCCTATCGGGGACGAGCACGGAGACCCAGTACTTC	CAWTLSGTSTETQYF
TRBV30	-	TRBJ1-1	-	TGTGCCTGGAGAGATTACACTGAAGCTTTCTTT	CAWRDYTEAFF
TRBV29-1	-	TRBJ1-1	-	TGCAGCGTGCAACAGGGCACTGAAGCTTTCTTT	CSVQQGTEAFF
TRBV12-5	-	TRBJ1-1	-	TGTGCTAGTGGTCCCCACTCTGGGTCCGGAGGAAAAGCTTTCTTT	CASGPHSGSGGKAFF
TRBV5-6	-	TRBJ1-3	-	TGTGCCAGCAGCTTCGGGTCCTACTCTGGAAACACCATATATTTT	CASSFGSYSGNTIYF
TRBV30	-	TRBJ2-1	-	TGTGCCTGGAGGTCGACGGGTATTGGCAATGAGCAGTTCTTC	CAWRSTGIGNEQFF
TRBV28	-	TRBJ2-1	-	TGTGCCAGCAGTTATGAGACCAATGAGCAGTTCTTC	CASSYETNEQFF
TRBV23-1	-	TRBJ2-4	few	TGCGCCAGCAGTCCACACGGGCCAGGGCACCCCAGAAACATTCAGTACTTC	CASSPHGPGHPRNIQYF
TRBV13	-	TRBJ2-3	-	TGTGCCAGCAGGGAGGGCACAGATACGCAGTATTTT	CASREGTDTQYF
TRBV30	-	TRBJ1-2	few	TGTGCCTCCTCCTCGCTCGGGAACTTCGGCTACACCTTC	CASSSLGNFGYTF
TRBV27	TRBD1	TRBJ2-7	-	TGTGCCAGCAGTTTAGGACAGGGGCCCTACGAGCAGTACTTC	CASSLGQGPYEQYF
TRBV29-1	-	TRBJ2-3	-	TGCAGCGTTGCAGCCTTTGGTGGGGCAGATACGCAGTATTTT	CSVAAFGGADTQYF
TRBV30	TRBD1	TRBJ2-7	-	TGTGCCTGGAGCGAAGGTACCAGGGGGTACGAGCAGTACTTC	CAWSEGTRGYEQYF
TRBV29-1	-	TRBJ2-7	few	TGCAGCGTTGAAGAAGGTACAACCTACGAGCAGTACTTC	CSVEEGTTYEQYF
TRBV13	TRBD2	TRBJ2-7	-	TGTGCCAGCAGCCCGGGACTAGCGGACCTGGCGGACGAGCAGTACTTC	CASSPGLADLADEQYF
TRBV29-1	TRBD1	TRBJ2-2	few	TGCAGCGTTACAGGGGGCTTGACCGGGGAGCTGTTTTTT	CSVTGGLTGELFF
TRBV29-1	TRBD1	TRBJ2-7	-	TGCAGCGTTGTTCCCGGGACAGGCTCCTACGAGCAGTACTTC	CSVVPGTGSYEQYF
TRBV7-9	-	TRBJ1-5	-	TGTGCCAGCAGCTTAGACAGGGATCAGCCCCAGCATTTT	CASSLDRDQPQHF
TRBV28	TRBD2	TRBJ2-3	few	TGTGCCAGCAGTCCGGGGACTAGGACAGATACGCAGTATTTT	CASSPGTRTDTQYF
TRBV5-1	-	TRBJ2-2	-	TGCGCCAGCAGCTTGGTAACGAACACCGGGGAGCTGTTTTTT	CASSLVTNTGELFF